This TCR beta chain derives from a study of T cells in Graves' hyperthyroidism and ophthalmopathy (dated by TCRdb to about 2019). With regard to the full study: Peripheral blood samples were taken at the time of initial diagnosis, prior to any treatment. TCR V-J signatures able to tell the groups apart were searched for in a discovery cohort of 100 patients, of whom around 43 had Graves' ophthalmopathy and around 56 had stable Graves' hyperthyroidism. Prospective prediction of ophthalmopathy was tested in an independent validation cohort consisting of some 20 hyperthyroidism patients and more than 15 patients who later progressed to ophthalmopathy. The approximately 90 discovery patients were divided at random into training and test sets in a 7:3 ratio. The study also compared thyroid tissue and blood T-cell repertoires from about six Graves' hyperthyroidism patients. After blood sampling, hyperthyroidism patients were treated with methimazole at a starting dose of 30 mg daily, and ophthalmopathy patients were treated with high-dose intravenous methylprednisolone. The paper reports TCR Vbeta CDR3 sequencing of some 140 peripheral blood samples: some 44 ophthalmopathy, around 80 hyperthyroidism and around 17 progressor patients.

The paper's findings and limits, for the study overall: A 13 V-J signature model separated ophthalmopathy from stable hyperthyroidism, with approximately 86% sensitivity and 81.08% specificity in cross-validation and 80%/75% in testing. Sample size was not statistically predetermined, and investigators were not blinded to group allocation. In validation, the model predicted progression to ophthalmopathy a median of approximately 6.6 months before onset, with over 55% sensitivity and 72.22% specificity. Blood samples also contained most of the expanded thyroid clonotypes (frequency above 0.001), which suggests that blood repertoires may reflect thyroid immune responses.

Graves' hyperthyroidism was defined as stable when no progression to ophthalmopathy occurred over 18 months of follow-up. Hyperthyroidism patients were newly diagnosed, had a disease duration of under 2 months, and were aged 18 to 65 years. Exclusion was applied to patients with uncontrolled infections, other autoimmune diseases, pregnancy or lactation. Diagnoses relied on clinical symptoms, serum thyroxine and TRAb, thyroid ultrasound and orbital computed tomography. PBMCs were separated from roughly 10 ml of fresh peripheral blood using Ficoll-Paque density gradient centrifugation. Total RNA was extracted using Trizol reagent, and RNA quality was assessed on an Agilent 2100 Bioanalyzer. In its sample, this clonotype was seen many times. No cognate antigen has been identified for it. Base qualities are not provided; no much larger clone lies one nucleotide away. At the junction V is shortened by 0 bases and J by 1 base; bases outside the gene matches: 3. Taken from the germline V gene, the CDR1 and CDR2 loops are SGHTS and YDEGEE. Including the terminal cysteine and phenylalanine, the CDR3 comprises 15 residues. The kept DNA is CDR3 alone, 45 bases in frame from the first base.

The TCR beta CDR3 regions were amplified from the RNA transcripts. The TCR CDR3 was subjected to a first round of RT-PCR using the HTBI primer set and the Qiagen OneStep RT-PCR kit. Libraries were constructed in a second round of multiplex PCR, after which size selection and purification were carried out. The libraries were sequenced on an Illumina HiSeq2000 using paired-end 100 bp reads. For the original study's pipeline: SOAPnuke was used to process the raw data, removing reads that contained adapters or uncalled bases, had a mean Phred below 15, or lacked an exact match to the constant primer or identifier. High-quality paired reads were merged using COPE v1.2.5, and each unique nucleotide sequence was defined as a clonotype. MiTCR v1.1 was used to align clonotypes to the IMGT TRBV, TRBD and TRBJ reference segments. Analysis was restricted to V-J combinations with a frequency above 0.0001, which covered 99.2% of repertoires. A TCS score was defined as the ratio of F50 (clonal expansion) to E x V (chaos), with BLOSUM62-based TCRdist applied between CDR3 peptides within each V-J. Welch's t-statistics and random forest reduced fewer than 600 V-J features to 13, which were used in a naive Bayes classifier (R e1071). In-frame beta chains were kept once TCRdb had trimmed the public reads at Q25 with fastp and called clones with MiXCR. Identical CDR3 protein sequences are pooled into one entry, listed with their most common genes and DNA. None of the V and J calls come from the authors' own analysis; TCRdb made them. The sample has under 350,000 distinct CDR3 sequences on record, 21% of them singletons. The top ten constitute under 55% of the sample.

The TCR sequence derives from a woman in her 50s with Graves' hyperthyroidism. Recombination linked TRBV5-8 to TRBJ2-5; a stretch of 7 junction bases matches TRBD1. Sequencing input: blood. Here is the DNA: TGTGCCAGCAGCTTGGGGAGGACAGGCCAAGAGACCCAGTACTTC. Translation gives CASSLGRTGQETQYF.